One sample yielded the 15 T cell receptor beta chains listed below, sequenced in a study of CD8 T cells in Susac syndrome. A quantity of about 0.45 to 1 ug RNA underwent reverse transcription using random hexamers. From the immunoSEQ multiplex PCR reads, TCRdb called clonotypes with MiXCR, one entry per CDR3 protein. The sample yields 110,000 to 150,000 distinct CDR3 sequences, roughly 95% seen once. Sequencing was done on a sample of CD4+ T cells from PBMCs. Source of these receptors: a human donor with Susac syndrome.

The chain combines TRBV20-1 with TRBJ2-3; the D call may be TRBD1 or TRBD2 (6 bases each). Trimming left V 3 bases short and J 1 base short, with 14 bases between. The germline gives CDR1 DFQATT, CDR2 SNEGSKA (reference sequence). This CDR3 is 15 amino acids long. In DNA, the CDR3 is TGCAGTGCTAGCCAAGCTAGGGGGGGCACAGATACGCAGTATTTT. This encodes CSASQARGGTDTQYF.

This clonotype was counted a single time. This chain joins TRBV20-1 and TRBJ1-4; the D gene is possibly TRBD1 (6 bases). Trimming pared 7 bases from V and 2 bases from J, leaving 14 bases between. This CDR3 has 14 amino acids. Looked up from germline, CDR1 is DFQATT and CDR2 is SNEGSKA (reference sequence). The chain's CDR3 is CSVRDRGTNEKLFF. DNA for the CDR3: TGCAGTGTCAGAGATAGGGGGACTAATGAAAAACTGTTTTTT.

The chain carries TRBV4-2 and TRBJ1-5; 7 positions match TRBD1. Germline trimming cut 2 bases from V and 2 bases from J; bases unmatched to any gene: 12. The CDR3 spans 18 residues. Germline V gene sequence: CDR1 LGHNA, CDR2 YNFKEQ. The CDR3 sequence is CASSQRRARGQGNQPQHF. The CDR3 coding sequence is TGTGCCAGCAGCCAAAGACGGGCTAGGGGGCAGGGCAATCAGCCCCAGCATTTT.

The gene calls are TRBV20-1 and TRBJ2-7, with 10 nucleotides matching TRBD2. The CDR3 is 13 amino acids. Germline V gene sequence: CDR1 DFQATT, CDR2 SNEGSKA (reference sequence). The trim removed 5 bases at V and 5 bases at J, leaving 6 bases unmatched. CDR3: CSALGTSVNEQYF. CDR3 DNA: TGCAGTGCTCTGGGGACTAGCGTCAACGAGCAGTACTTC.

The rearrangement links TRBV11-2 to TRBJ2-1; no reliable D call. This CDR3 region has 14 residues. Trimming pared 3 bases from V and 5 bases from J, leaving 11 bases between. Germline CDR1 is SGHAT and CDR2 is FQNNGV. CDR3 amino acids: CASSFGGPDNEQFF. The CDR3 DNA follows: TGTGCCAGCAGCTTTGGTGGGCCTGACAATGAGCAGTTCTTC.

A few counts support this clonotype. This CDR3 reads CASSSSGGLETQYF. The DNA of the CDR3 is TGTGCCAGCAGCTCTAGCGGGGGGTTGGAGACCCAGTACTTC. The rearrangement joins TRBV5-4 to TRBJ2-5, with 11 bases that match TRBD2. The CDR3 runs 14 residues. V was pared by 3 bases and J by 5 bases, with 3 bases of the junction left unmatched. Germline V CDR1 and CDR2: SGHNT, YYREEE (reference sequence).

V gene TRBV29-1 combines with J gene TRBJ2-5; no reliable D call. Trimming took 6 bases from V and 2 from J, leaving 4 bases between them. The CDR3 length is 10 residues. The germline CDR1 and CDR2 sequences are SQVTM and ANQGSEA. Written as DNA, the CDR3 is TGCAGCGTGGGTCAAGAGACCCAGTACTTC. Translated: CSVGQETQYF.

CDR3 nucleotides: TGTGCCAGCAGTTTGACAGGGGGGAGAGAGACCCAGTACTTC. Protein: CASSLTGGRETQYF. V and J are TRBV12-3 or TRBV12-4 and TRBJ2-5; 9 bases match TRBD1. CDR3 length: 14 residues. Trimming took 3 bases from V and 4 from J; bases not matched to a gene: 3.

The chain couples TRBV29-1 to TRBJ2-5; D uncertain. V dropped 4 bases and J dropped 1 base, with 4 bases sitting between them. Germline V gene data show CDR1 as SQVTM and CDR2 as ANQGSEA. This CDR3 is 11 amino acids long. The CDR3 reads CSVGFQETQYF. CDR3 sequence (DNA): TGCAGCGTTGGATTCCAAGAGACCCAGTACTTC. The full variable domain, rest sourced from reference TRBV29-1 and TRBJ2-5, is SAVISQKPSRDICQRGTSLTIQCQVDSQVTMMFWYRQQPGQSLTLIATANQGSEATYESGFVIDKFPISRPNLTFSTLTVSNMSPEDSSIYLCSVGFQETQYFGPGTRLLVL.

This rearrangement joins TRBV23-1 to TRBJ2-7; TRBD1 matches at 9 bases. TRBV23-1 is an ORF, and what it does is uncertain. The CDR3 loop spans 17 amino acids. Unmatched junction bases numbered 11, after V lost 0 bases and J lost 5 bases. CDR3 coding DNA: TGCGCCAGCAGTCAATCCTTTAGGGGACAGGGTGAGGACGAGCAGTACTTC. It encodes CASSQSFRGQGEDEQYF.

The chain couples TRBV6-1 to TRBJ2-1; TRBD1 matches 8 bases. V shed 5 bases and J 7 bases; nucleotides not matched to a gene: 1. Germline assignment: CDR1 MNHNS and CDR2 SASEGT. The CDR3 totals 12 residues. The CDR3 loop reads CASSRTGNEQFF. For the CDR3, the DNA is TGTGCCAGCAGTCGGACAGGGAATGAGCAGTTCTTC.

This clonotype was seen only once. The chain uses TRBV20-1 and TRBJ2-4; 7 positions match TRBD2. Germline trimming cut 0 bases from V and 14 bases from J; bases unmatched to any gene: 7. The germline V gene has CDR1 DFQATT and CDR2 SNEGSKA (reference sequence). The CDR3 totals 12 residues. The CDR3 spells CSARDELAIKYF. CDR3 sequence (DNA): TGCAGTGCTAGAGATGAACTAGCGATAAAGTACTTC.

V is TRBV12-3 or TRBV12-4 and J is TRBJ2-1, with 9 nucleotides matching TRBD2. After removal of 5 bases from V and 7 bases from J, the junction contained 12 bases not matched to a gene. There are 16 residues in the CDR3. CDR3 loop: CASSITAGGGRNEQFF. CDR3 nucleotides: TGTGCCAGCAGTATCACGGCGGGGGGGGGTAGAAATGAGCAGTTCTTC.

This clonotype was recorded once. This chain uses TRBV4-1 with TRBJ2-7; 8 bases fit TRBD1. V shed 4 bases and J 2 bases; nucleotides not matched to a gene: 10. Germline lookup yields CDR1 MGHRA and CDR2 YSYEKL. The CDR3 spans 16 residues. CDR3 loop: CASSPGVGQVTYEQYF. The CDR3 bases are TGCGCCAGCAGCCCGGGCGTGGGACAGGTGACCTACGAGCAGTACTTC.

V is TRBV5-4 and J is TRBJ2-3; D is perhaps TRBD1 (5 bases). The CDR3 sequence is 13 residues long. The V and J ends lost 4 bases and 13 bases respectively, with 19 bases between them. Germline V CDR1 and CDR2: SGHNT, YYREEE (reference sequence). The DNA for the CDR3 is TGTGCCAGCAGCCCGGAGAAAGGGGTTGGGGAGTATTTT. This gives the protein CASSPEKGVGEYF.